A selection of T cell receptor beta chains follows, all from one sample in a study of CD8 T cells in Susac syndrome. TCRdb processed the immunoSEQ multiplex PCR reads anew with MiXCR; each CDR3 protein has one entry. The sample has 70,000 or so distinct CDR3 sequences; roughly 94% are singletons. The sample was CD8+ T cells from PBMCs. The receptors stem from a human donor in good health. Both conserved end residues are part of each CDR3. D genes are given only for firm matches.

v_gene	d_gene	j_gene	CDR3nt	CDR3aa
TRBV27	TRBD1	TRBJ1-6	TGTGCTAGCAGCGCATGCGACAGGGATAATTCACCCCTCCACTTT	CASSACDRDNSPLHF
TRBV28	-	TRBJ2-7	TGTGCCACTACCCCGCTAGTCGGAGGGTACGAGCAGTACTTC	CATTPLVGGYEQYF
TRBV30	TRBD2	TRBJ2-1	TGTGCCTGCCCGGGGGGCTACAATGAGCAGTTCTTC	CACPGGYNEQFF
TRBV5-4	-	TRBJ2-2	TGTGCCAGCACTCCGGAGGGGGGCGGGACCGGGGAGCTGTTTTTT	CASTPEGGGTGELFF
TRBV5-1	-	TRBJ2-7	TGCGCCAGCAGCAAGGAACAGGAAAACGAGCAGTACTTC	CASSKEQENEQYF
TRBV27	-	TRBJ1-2	TGTGCCAGCAGTTTTGGAGGATCCGCAAACTATGGCTACACCTTC	CASSFGGSANYGYTF
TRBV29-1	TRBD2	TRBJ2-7	TGCAGCGTGTGGACTAGCGGAACCTACGAGCAGTACTTC	CSVWTSGTYEQYF
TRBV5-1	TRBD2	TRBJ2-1	TGCGCCAGCAGCGATCTAGCGGGGGCTGAGCAGTTCTTC	CASSDLAGAEQFF
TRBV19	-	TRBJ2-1	TGTGCCAGTAGTATTCGGGGCGCCTACAATGAGCAGTTCTTC	CASSIRGAYNEQFF
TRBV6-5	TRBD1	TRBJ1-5	TGTGCCAGCAGTTCCGGGACAGGGGGTCAGCCCCAGCATTTT	CASSSGTGGQPQHF
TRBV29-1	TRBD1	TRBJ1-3	TGCAGCGTTCACCCCCGGAGACAGGGCCCCTCTGGAAACACCATATATTTT	CSVHPRRQGPSGNTIYF